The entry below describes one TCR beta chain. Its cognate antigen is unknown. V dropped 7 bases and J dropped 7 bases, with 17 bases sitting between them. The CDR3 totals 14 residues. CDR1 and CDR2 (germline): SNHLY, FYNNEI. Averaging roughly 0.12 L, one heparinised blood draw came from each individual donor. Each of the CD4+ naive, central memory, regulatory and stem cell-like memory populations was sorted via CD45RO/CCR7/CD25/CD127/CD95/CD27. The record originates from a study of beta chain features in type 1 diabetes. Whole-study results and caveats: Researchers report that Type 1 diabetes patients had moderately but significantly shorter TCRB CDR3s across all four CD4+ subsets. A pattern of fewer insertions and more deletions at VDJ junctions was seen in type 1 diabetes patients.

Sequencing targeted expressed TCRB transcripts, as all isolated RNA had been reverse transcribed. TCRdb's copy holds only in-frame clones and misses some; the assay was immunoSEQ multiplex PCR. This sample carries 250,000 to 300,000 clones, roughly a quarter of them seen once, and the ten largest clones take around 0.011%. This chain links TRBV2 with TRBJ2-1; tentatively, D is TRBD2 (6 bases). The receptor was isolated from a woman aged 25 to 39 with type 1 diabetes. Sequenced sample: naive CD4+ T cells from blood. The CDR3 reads CASTRDTWKNEQFF. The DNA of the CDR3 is TGTGCCAGCACGCGGGATACCTGGAAGAATGAGCAGTTCTTC. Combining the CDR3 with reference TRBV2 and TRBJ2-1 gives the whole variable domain EPEVTQTPSHQVTQMGQEVILRCVPISNHLYFYWYRQILGQKVEFLVSFYNNEISEKSEIFDDQFSVERPDGSNFTLKIRSTKLEDSAMYFCASTRDTWKNEQFFGPGTRLTVL.